Below, 2 T cell receptor beta chains from the same sample are listed, as sequenced in a study of blood T cell repertoires in COVID-19. Produced via immunoSEQ multiplex PCR; TCRdb's table is partial and in-frame only. The data contain 310,000 or so clones, about 87% of them singletons. Material for sequencing was PBMCs or T cells enriched from blood (not recorded which). The source of these receptors is a woman aged 18-30 years who had recovered from COVID-19.

The chain recombines TRBV27 with TRBJ1-5; 8 nucleotides agree with TRBD1. This CDR3 comprises 15 residues. CDR1 and CDR2 (germline): MNHEY, SMNVEV (reference sequence). J lost 4 bases, V lost 6 bases, and 8 bases had no gene match. In nucleotides, the CDR3 is TGTGCCAGCAGGACGGACAGGGCGTTAAATCAGCCCCAGCATTTT. The encoded protein is CASRTDRALNQPQHF.

This chain links TRBV28 with TRBJ2-2, with D uncertain. Germline assignment: CDR1 MDHEN and CDR2 SYDVKM. Trimming removed 5 bases from V and 0 bases from J, with 13 bases in between. CDR3 size: 16 residues. The DNA for the CDR3 is TGTGCCAGCAGTCAGACCCTCGCGGCGAACACCGGGGAGCTGTTTTTT. Amino acids: CASSQTLAANTGELFF. The entire variable domain, with the rest obtained from reference TRBV28 and TRBJ2-2, is as follows: DVKVTQSSRYLVKRTGEKVFLECVQDMDHENMFWYRQDPGLGLRLIYFSYDVKMKEKGDIPEGYSVSREKKERFSLILESASTNQTSMYLCASSQTLAANTGELFFGEGSRLTVL.